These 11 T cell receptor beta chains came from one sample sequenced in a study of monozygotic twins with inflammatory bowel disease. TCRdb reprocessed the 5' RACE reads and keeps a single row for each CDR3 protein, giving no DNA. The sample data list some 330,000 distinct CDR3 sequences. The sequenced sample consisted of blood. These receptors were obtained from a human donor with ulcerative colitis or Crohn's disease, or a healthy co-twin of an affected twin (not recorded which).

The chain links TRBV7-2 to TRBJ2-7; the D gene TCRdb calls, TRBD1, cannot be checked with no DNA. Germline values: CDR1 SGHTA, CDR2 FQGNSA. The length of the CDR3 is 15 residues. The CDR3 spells CASSPRQGGPYEQYF. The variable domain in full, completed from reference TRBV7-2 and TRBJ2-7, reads GAGVSQSPSNKVTEKGKDVELRCDPISGHTALYWYRQSLGQGLEFLIYFQGNSAPDKSGLPSDRFSAERTGGSVSTLTIQRTQQEDSAVYLCASSPRQGGPYEQYFGPGTRLTVT.

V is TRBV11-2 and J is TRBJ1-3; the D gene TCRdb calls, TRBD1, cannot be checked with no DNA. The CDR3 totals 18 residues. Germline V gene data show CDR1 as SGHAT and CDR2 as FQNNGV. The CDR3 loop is CASSYSPQGPRGGNTIYF. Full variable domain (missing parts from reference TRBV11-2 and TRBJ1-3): EAGVAQSPRYKIIEKRQSVAFWCNPISGHATLYWYQQILGQGPKLLIQFQNNGVVDDSQLPKDRFSAERLKGVDSTLKIQPAKLEDSAVYLCASSYSPQGPRGGNTIYFGEGSWLTVV.

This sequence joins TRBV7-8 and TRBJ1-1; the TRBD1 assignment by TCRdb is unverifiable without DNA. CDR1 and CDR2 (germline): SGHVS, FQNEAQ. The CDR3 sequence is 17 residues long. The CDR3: CASSLEPSGQVNTEAFF.

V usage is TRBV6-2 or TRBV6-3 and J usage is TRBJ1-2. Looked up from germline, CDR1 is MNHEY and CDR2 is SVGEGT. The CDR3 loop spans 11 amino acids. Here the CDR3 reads CASRERVGYTF.

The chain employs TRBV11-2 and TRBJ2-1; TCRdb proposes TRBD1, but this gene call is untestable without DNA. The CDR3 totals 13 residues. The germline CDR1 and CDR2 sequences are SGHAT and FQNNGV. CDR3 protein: CASTPTTYNEQFF.

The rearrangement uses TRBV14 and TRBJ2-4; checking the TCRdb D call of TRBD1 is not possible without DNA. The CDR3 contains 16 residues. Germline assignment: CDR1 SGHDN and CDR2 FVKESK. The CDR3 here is CASSQAPGLAKNIQYF.

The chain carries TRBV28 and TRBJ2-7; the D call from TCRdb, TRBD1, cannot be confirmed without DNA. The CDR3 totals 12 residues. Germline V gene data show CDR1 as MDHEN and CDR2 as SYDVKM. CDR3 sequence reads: CATRDSTYEQYF.

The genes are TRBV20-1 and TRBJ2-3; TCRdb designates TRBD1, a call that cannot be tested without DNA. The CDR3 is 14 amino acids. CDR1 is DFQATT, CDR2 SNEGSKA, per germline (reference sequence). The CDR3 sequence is CSAEDRTITDTQYF.

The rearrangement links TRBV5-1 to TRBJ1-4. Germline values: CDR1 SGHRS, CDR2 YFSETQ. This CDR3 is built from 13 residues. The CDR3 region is CASSFSPNEKLFF.

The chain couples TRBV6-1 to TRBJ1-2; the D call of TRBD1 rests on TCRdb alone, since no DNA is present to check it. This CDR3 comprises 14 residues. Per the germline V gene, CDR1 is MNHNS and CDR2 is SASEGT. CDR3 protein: CASRPTGVSYGYTF.

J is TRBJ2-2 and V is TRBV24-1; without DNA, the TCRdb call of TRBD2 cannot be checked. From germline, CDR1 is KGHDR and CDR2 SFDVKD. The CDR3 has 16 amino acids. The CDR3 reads CATSGIAGLGIGELFF.